Listed below are T cell receptor beta chains from one sample, sequenced in a study of blood T cell repertoires in COVID-19. Assay: immunoSEQ multiplex PCR; the TCRdb copy retains only in-frame clones and omits some. The data show about 76,000 clones, roughly 70% seen once. What was sequenced was peripheral blood. The receptor set was obtained from a man in his 70s with acute or convalescent COVID-19. The conserved cysteine and the conserved F or W are not part of the CDR3 here.

V,CDR3
TRBV2,ASTQGEQPQH
TRBV18,ASSDRESYT
TRBV4-1,ASSQTRTGHNYGYT
TRBV19,ASSILPSGTSMTEQY
TRBV19,ASSTSPVAGGQF
TRBV13,ASSVGQSYGYT
TRBV19,ASRNLAGGGETQY
TRBV7-2,ASSFWTSGSPGGEQF
TRBV2,ASSVDIRGEQY
TRBV19,ASSIRQSSYNEQF
TRBV6-6,AAGGVGKLF
TRBV28,ATTQGSDYGYT
TRBV18,ASSPDYAGGGQPQH
TRBV11-2,ASSWGQGATEAF
TRBV27,ASSLSRQGETQY
TRBV4-1,ASSQDLPLFNEQY
TRBV4-3,ASSRGLNTEAF
TRBV7-9,ASSVGAGQETQY
TRBV9,ASSVGGSSNQPQH
TRBV28,ASSFMTGPHEQY
TRBV6-5,ASRGLAGVEQY
TRBV6-5,ARPGQGGEKLL
TRBV20-1,SARDDSPLH
TRBV28,ASSPLGTGFSPPNYGYT
TRBV28,ASSLPYRGEKLF
TRBV19,ASSPGTGAF
TRBV24-1,ATSEYGTGVETQY
TRBV13,ASSDSLSFTAYEQY
TRBV27,ASSPLAGGPRDTQY
TRBV5-1,ASSLLSRAMNTEAF
TRBV11-2,ASSLPRPGGYT
TRBV7-9,ASSFSGRGITEAF
TRBV19,ASSATSDRGQETQY
TRBV11-2,ASSLERQGRYNEQF
TRBV24-1,ATSDGGRGYEQY
TRBV10-1,ASSESGTAYGYT
TRBV28,ASKHGGRRYVEQF
TRBV3-1/TRBV3-2,ASSQDESPLAKNIQY
TRBV7-9,ASSSVDSGRSYNEQF
TRBV25-1,ASSALAGGTEAF
TRBV9,ASSVGGASGSNEQF
TRBV24-1,ATSDLQGADASSTDTQY
TRBV7-6,ASSPAADGYT
TRBV6-5,ASYEGGQGTDTQY
TRBV4-2,ASSSTAGTGPSEQY
TRBV29-1,SGAPPGFYNEQF
TRBV19,ASRGPLDTEAF
TRBV5-6,ASSLGRFNQPQH
TRBV5-8,ASSFGGELF
TRBV2,ASKTDYNEQF
TRBV18,ASSPRGGETQY